Listed below are T cell receptor beta chains from one sample, sequenced in a study of cytomegalovirus exposure and HLA in healthy donors. Profiling relied on immunoSEQ multiplex PCR, and the TCRdb table lists in-frame clones only, not all of them. The sample has about 170,000 clones; roughly 82% are singletons. Sequencing was carried out using PBMCs. These receptors came from a girl aged 10 to 17 in good health and CMV-seropositive. The CDR3 runs from the conserved cysteine through the conserved F or W. Fields, in order: V gene, D gene, J gene, clone size, CDR3 protein, CDR3 DNA. A D gene is named only where the DNA matches it firmly. Not every row has a clone size; where given, it reads once, few, many or a size class.

v_call: TRBV5-4
d_call: TRBD1
j_call: TRBJ2-1
clone_size: -
cdr3_aa: CASSARTGYRNEQFF
cdr3_nt: TGTGCCAGCAGCGCCCGGACAGGGTATCGGAATGAGCAGTTCTTC

v_call: TRBV6-1
d_call: -
j_call: TRBJ1-5
clone_size: -
cdr3_aa: CASSEWSSSNQPQHF
cdr3_nt: TGTGCCAGCAGTGAATGGTCCAGTAGCAATCAGCCCCAGCATTTT

v_call: TRBV2
d_call: TRBD2
j_call: TRBJ2-3
clone_size: -
cdr3_aa: CASSGGLAGTDTQYF
cdr3_nt: TGTGCCAGCAGCGGGGGACTAGCGGGCACAGATACGCAGTATTTT

v_call: TRBV2
d_call: -
j_call: TRBJ1-4
clone_size: -
cdr3_aa: CASSEWGAEYEKLFF
cdr3_nt: TGTGCCAGCAGTGAATGGGGCGCGGAATATGAAAAACTGTTTTTT

v_call: TRBV4-2
d_call: -
j_call: TRBJ1-5
clone_size: -
cdr3_aa: CASSQAGGNQPQHF
cdr3_nt: TGTGCCAGCAGCCAAGCGGGGGGCAATCAGCCCCAGCATTTT

v_call: TRBV5-1
d_call: TRBD1
j_call: TRBJ1-2
clone_size: few
cdr3_aa: CASMDGQGDYGYTF
cdr3_nt: TGCGCCAGCATGGACGGACAGGGGGACTATGGCTACACCTTC

v_call: TRBV6-1
d_call: -
j_call: TRBJ2-1
clone_size: few
cdr3_aa: CASSEELDSYNEQFF
cdr3_nt: TGTGCCAGCAGTGAAGAACTCGACTCCTACAATGAGCAGTTCTTC

v_call: TRBV19
d_call: -
j_call: TRBJ2-1
clone_size: -
cdr3_aa: CASGGAWATPHNEQFF
cdr3_nt: TGTGCCAGTGGTGGGGCTTGGGCTACCCCCCACAATGAGCAGTTCTTC

v_call: TRBV10-3
d_call: -
j_call: TRBJ1-1
clone_size: few
cdr3_aa: CAISEKTGRDEAFF
cdr3_nt: TGTGCCATCAGTGAGAAAACAGGGCGAGATGAAGCTTTCTTT

v_call: TRBV4-3
d_call: TRBD2
j_call: TRBJ2-1
clone_size: -
cdr3_aa: CASSSHTGGSYNEQFF
cdr3_nt: TGCGCCAGCAGCTCCCATACGGGGGGGTCATACAATGAGCAGTTCTTC

v_call: TRBV28
d_call: -
j_call: TRBJ1-4
clone_size: -
cdr3_aa: CASSGGLNEKLFF
cdr3_nt: TGTGCCAGCAGTGGAGGCCTAAATGAAAAACTGTTTTTT

v_call: TRBV10-3
d_call: TRBD2
j_call: TRBJ2-2
clone_size: -
cdr3_aa: CAIKAGGRTGELFF
cdr3_nt: TGTGCCATCAAGGCGGGGGGGCGAACCGGGGAGCTGTTTTTT

v_call: TRBV6-1
d_call: -
j_call: TRBJ2-7
clone_size: -
cdr3_aa: CASSENRRVYEQYF
cdr3_nt: TGTGCCAGCAGTGAAAATCGCAGGGTCTACGAGCAGTACTTC

v_call: TRBV6-5
d_call: TRBD2
j_call: TRBJ2-2
clone_size: -
cdr3_aa: CASRTSGGEGGELFF
cdr3_nt: TGTGCCAGCAGAACCAGCGGGGGGGAGGGCGGGGAGCTGTTTTTT

v_call: TRBV28
d_call: TRBD2
j_call: TRBJ2-5
clone_size: -
cdr3_aa: CASSSAGTSAETQYF
cdr3_nt: TGTGCCAGCAGTTCAGCGGGAACCTCCGCAGAGACCCAGTACTTC

v_call: TRBV7-9
d_call: -
j_call: TRBJ2-4
clone_size: -
cdr3_aa: CASSSTRLAAKNIQYF
cdr3_nt: TGTGCCAGCAGCTCCACTAGGTTAGCGGCCAAAAACATTCAGTACTTC

v_call: TRBV7-2
d_call: TRBD1
j_call: TRBJ2-5
clone_size: -
cdr3_aa: CASSLAVAGTGGQETQYF
cdr3_nt: TGTGCCAGCAGCTTAGCGGTTGCCGGGACAGGGGGACAAGAGACCCAGTACTTC

v_call: TRBV2
d_call: TRBD2
j_call: TRBJ2-1
clone_size: -
cdr3_aa: CASRLAGGPNEQFF
cdr3_nt: TGTGCCAGCAGGCTAGCGGGAGGGCCAAATGAGCAGTTCTTC

v_call: TRBV5-8
d_call: -
j_call: TRBJ2-7
clone_size: few
cdr3_aa: CASSLSTESLYEQYF
cdr3_nt: TGTGCCAGCAGCCTATCCACAGAATCCCTTTACGAGCAGTACTTC

v_call: TRBV28
d_call: TRBD1
j_call: TRBJ2-7
clone_size: -
cdr3_aa: CASSLSAGGYEQYF
cdr3_nt: TGTGCCAGCAGTTTGAGCGCAGGGGGCTACGAGCAGTACTTC

v_call: TRBV14
d_call: -
j_call: TRBJ1-1
clone_size: -
cdr3_aa: CASSQDRGYTEAFF
cdr3_nt: TGTGCCAGCAGCCAAGATCGGGGATACACTGAAGCTTTCTTT

v_call: TRBV2
d_call: -
j_call: TRBJ2-5
clone_size: -
cdr3_aa: CASRAQETQYF
cdr3_nt: TGTGCCAGCAGGGCACAAGAGACCCAGTACTTC

v_call: TRBV5-1
d_call: -
j_call: TRBJ2-1
clone_size: -
cdr3_aa: CASSPRRAAIPYNEQFF
cdr3_nt: TGCGCCAGCAGCCCTAGGCGGGCCGCAATACCCTACAATGAGCAGTTCTTC

v_call: TRBV5-1
d_call: -
j_call: TRBJ1-2
clone_size: -
cdr3_aa: CASSPIVGRGYTF
cdr3_nt: TGCGCCAGCAGCCCGATCGTGGGGCGAGGCTACACCTTC

v_call: TRBV30
d_call: -
j_call: TRBJ1-4
clone_size: few
cdr3_aa: CAPLRGWNINPGTNEKLFF
cdr3_nt: TGTGCCCCGTTACGAGGGTGGAACATTAACCCCGGGACTAATGAAAAACTGTTTTTT

v_call: TRBV5-1
d_call: TRBD2
j_call: TRBJ2-1
clone_size: -
cdr3_aa: CASSLISGAQTYNEQFF
cdr3_nt: TGCGCCAGCAGCTTGATTAGCGGGGCCCAAACCTACAATGAGCAGTTCTTC

v_call: TRBV9
d_call: TRBD1
j_call: TRBJ2-7
clone_size: -
cdr3_aa: CASSGADMDRGRINEQYF
cdr3_nt: TGTGCCAGCAGCGGAGCAGACATGGACAGGGGGCGCATCAACGAGCAGTACTTC

v_call: TRBV10-1
d_call: TRBD2
j_call: TRBJ2-7
clone_size: -
cdr3_aa: CASSASGSDYEQYF
cdr3_nt: TGCGCCAGCAGTGCCAGCGGGAGTGACTACGAGCAGTACTTC

v_call: TRBV27
d_call: TRBD2
j_call: TRBJ2-1
clone_size: -
cdr3_aa: CASSPYVAGLYNEQFF
cdr3_nt: TGTGCCAGCAGTCCCTACGTAGCGGGACTTTACAATGAGCAGTTCTTC